This T cell receptor (beta chain) was documented in a study of a mutant IDH1 vaccine in newly diagnosed glioma. Overall study context: The treated group averaged about 41 years old and was roughly 60% male, about 38% female. Patients arrived already treated with radiotherapy, temozolomide, or both, most having had both. Notes on the study in general: Patients mounted vaccine-induced immune responses in just over 90% of cases.

Profiling relied on immunoSEQ multiplex PCR, and the TCRdb table lists in-frame clones only, not all of them. Of around 26,000 clones listed, approximately 70% were seen once; the top ten hold 8% to 13%. The J segment lost 5 bases and the V segment lost 4 bases, leaving 9 bases of the junction unmatched. The CDR3 is 15 residues long. Germline values: CDR1 SNHLY, CDR2 FYNNEI. As for this clone: Its specificity is not known.

Time point indicated: week 11, during vaccination. Every vaccine dose comprised 300 ug of mutant IDH1 20-mer peptide plus topical imiquimod. The chain carries TRBV2 and TRBJ1-2; 8 bases are a match to TRBD1. The TCR originated in a man younger than 35 with glioma. Some clones in this sample may be carry-over from other donors' samples. This material consisted of peripheral blood mononuclear cells (PBMCs), taken from a glioma patient whose treatment included an IDH1 peptide vaccine. The CDR3 DNA reads as TGTGCCAGCAGTGCAAGTAGGACAGGGACGTATGGCTACACCTTC. This sequence encodes CASSASRTGTYGYTF.